This T cell receptor beta chain was captured by sequencing in a study of beta chain features in type 1 diabetes. General study findings and limits: In these data, an HLA type influence on TCRB rearrangement remained unresolved. Comparison showed that naive, central memory and Treg TCRB repertoires appeared more similar among patients than among healthy donors. Type 1 diabetes patients had moderately but significantly shorter TCRB CDR3s in all four CD4+ subsets.

This clone appeared a few times. The antigen is unknown. cDNA synthesis used the whole RNA isolate, giving expressed TCRB sequences. Here immunoSEQ multiplex PCR was the method, and the copy in TCRdb shows in-frame clones only, minus some. Of 350,000 to 450,000 clones listed, roughly 13% are singletons. The V end was cut by 8 bases, the J end by 4 bases, with 18 bases between. Germline V gives CDR1 MNHEY, CDR2 SMNVEV (reference sequence). This CDR3 has 14 amino acids. The source material was naive CD4+ T cells from blood. The clonotype originates from a young man in good health. The chain is built from TRBV27 and TRBJ2-7; D may correspond to TRBD1 or TRBD2 (5 bases each). The CDR3 DNA reads as TGTGCCAGCGAGGGGCGTTATACCCTTTACGAGCAGTACGTC. This sequence encodes CASEGRYTLYEQYV.